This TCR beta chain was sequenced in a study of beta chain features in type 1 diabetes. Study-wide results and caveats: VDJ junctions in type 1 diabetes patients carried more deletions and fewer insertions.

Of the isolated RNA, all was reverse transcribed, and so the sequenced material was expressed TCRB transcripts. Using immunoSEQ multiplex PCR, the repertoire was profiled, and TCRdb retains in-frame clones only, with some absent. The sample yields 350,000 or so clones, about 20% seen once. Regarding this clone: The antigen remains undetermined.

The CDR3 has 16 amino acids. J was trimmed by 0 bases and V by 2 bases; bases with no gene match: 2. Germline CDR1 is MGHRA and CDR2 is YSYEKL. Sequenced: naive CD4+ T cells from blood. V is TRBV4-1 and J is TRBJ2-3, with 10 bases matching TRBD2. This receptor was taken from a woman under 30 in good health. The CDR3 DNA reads TGCGCCAGCAGCCAACTAGCGGGAGATAGCACAGATACGCAGTATTTT. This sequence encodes CASSQLAGDSTDTQYF.